The 19 T cell receptor beta chains below all came from one sample that was sequenced in a study of blood T cell repertoires in COVID-19. The protocol was immunoSEQ multiplex PCR, while the TCRdb copy is restricted to in-frame clones and leaves out a portion. The sample has about 160,000 clones, approximately 91% seen once. Sequenced: peripheral blood. The receptors shown here come from a man aged 18 to 29 with acute or convalescent COVID-19.

The chain has TRBV27 and TRBJ2-5, with 8 nucleotides matching TRBD1. V lost 0 bases and J lost 4; bases outside the gene matches: 7. Per germline, CDR1 MNHEY and CDR2 SMNVEV (reference sequence). The CDR3 consists of 16 residues. CDR3 sequence: CASSLSAGQAGETQYF. The CDR3 bases are TGTGCCAGCAGTTTATCGGCGGGACAGGCGGGAGAGACCCAGTACTTC.

This rearrangement joins TRBV19 to TRBJ1-4; maybe TRBD1 (6 bases). Per germline, CDR1 LNHDA and CDR2 SQIVND (reference sequence). Trimming stripped 7 bases from V and 3 bases from J, with 15 bases between. This CDR3 region has 15 residues. CDR3 region: CASTPTGLANEKLFF. DNA for the CDR3: TGTGCCAGTACCCCGACAGGTTTGGCTAATGAAAAACTGTTTTTT. Filled out from reference TRBV19 and TRBJ1-4, the complete variable domain reads DGGITQSPKYLFRKEGQNVTLSCEQNLNHDAMYWYRQDPGQGLRLIYYSQIVNDFQKGDIAEGYSVSREKKESFPLTVTSAQKNPTAFYLCASTPTGLANEKLFFGSGTQLSVL.

The chain uses TRBV5-1 and TRBJ1-3; D call uncertain. Per the germline V gene, CDR1 is SGHRS and CDR2 is YFSETQ. CDR3 size: 11 residues. V lost 8 bases to trimming and J lost 0 bases, with 3 bases between them. The CDR3 coding sequence is TGCGCCAGTCACTCTGGAAACACCATATATTTT. Translated: CASHSGNTIYF.

J is TRBJ1-2 and V is TRBV21-1; TRBD1 is the table's D call and was not checked against the DNA. TRBV21-1 is noted as a pseudogene. The CDR3 has 18 amino acids. CDR3 residues: CASSKDKGSHSPNYGYTF. CDR3 sequence (DNA): TGTGCCAGCAGCAAAGATAAGGGGTCTCACTCCCCTAACTATGGCTACACCTTC.

This chain uses TRBV19 with TRBJ1-1, with 7 bases fitting TRBD1. The CDR3 is 14 amino acids. V gave up 7 bases and J gave up 0 bases; unmatched junction bases: 5. Germline lookup yields CDR1 LNHDA and CDR2 SQIVND (reference sequence). CDR3 region: CASTRDSMNTEAFF. For the CDR3, the DNA is TGTGCCAGTACCCGGGACAGCATGAACACTGAAGCTTTCTTT.

The rearrangement uses TRBV9 and TRBJ1-1, with 9 bases aligning to TRBD1. Germline CDR1 is SGDLS and CDR2 is YYNGEE. The CDR3 has 15 amino acids. V was pared by 4 bases and J by 7 bases, with 11 bases of the junction left unmatched. CDR3: CASSLGPGQGFEAFF. The CDR3 DNA reads TGTGCCAGCAGCCTTGGGCCGGGACAGGGCTTTGAAGCTTTCTTT.

The chain is built from TRBV7-9 and TRBJ2-2; the D gene is possibly TRBD2 (5 bases). The CDR3 spans 14 residues. The germline gives CDR1 SEHNR, CDR2 FQNEAQ (reference sequence). Trimming stripped 3 bases from V and 3 bases from J, with 8 bases between. As DNA, the CDR3 is TGTGCCAGCAGCTTGGACTCCTACACCGGGGAGCTGTTTTTT. Amino acid sequence: CASSLDSYTGELFF.

The CDR3 protein is CASSQGSGFADTQYF. CDR3 coding DNA: TGTGCCAGCAGCCAAGGGTCAGGGTTCGCAGATACGCAGTATTTT. V is TRBV3-1 (or the pseudogene TRBV3-2) and J is TRBJ2-3; D perhaps matches TRBD1 (5 bases). Trimming pared 1 base from V and 4 bases from J, leaving 12 bases between. The CDR3 is made up of 15 amino acids. Germline CDR1 LGHDT, CDR2 YNNKEL (reference sequence).

The chain carries TRBV7-9 and TRBJ2-5, with 10 bases matching TRBD1. The V segment lost 5 bases and the J segment 5 bases; nucleotides outside the gene matches: 8. The length of the CDR3 is 15 residues. The germline CDR1 and CDR2 sequences are SEHNR and FQNEAQ (reference sequence). Here the CDR3 reads CASSRGTGVRETQYF. In DNA, the CDR3 is TGTGCCAGCAGCCGAGGGACAGGGGTGAGGGAGACCCAGTACTTC.

The chain carries TRBV18 and TRBJ1-6; 8 nucleotides line up with TRBD1. This CDR3 region has 16 residues. CDR1 and CDR2 (germline): KGHSH, LQKENI. Trimming took 4 bases from V and 5 from J; bases not matched to a gene: 7. CDR3 sequence (DNA): TGTGCCAGCTCACTTCCGGACAGGGTGAATAATTCACCCCTCCACTTT. It encodes CASSLPDRVNNSPLHF.

The rearrangement uses TRBV6-5 and TRBJ2-7; D may be TRBD2 (6 bases). V shed 8 bases and J shed 1 base, with 12 bases lying between them. CDR1 MNHEY and CDR2 SVGAGI come from the germline V gene. The CDR3 sequence is 13 residues long. CDR3 protein: CASSRRESYEQYF. As DNA, the CDR3 is TGTGCCAGCTCTCGGAGGGAATCCTACGAGCAGTACTTC.

The chain links TRBV27 to TRBJ1-2; 10 nucleotides align to TRBD1. J gave up 6 bases and V 4 bases, and 5 bases lay outside the gene matches. The germline V gene has CDR1 MNHEY and CDR2 SMNVEV (reference sequence). The CDR3 runs to 14 residues. The CDR3 region is CASSSWTGGNGYTF. The CDR3 DNA sequence: TGTGCCAGCAGTTCCTGGACAGGGGGTAATGGCTACACCTTC.

The chain joins TRBV7-9 to TRBJ2-3; 12 bases map to TRBD2. Germline CDR1 is SEHNR and CDR2 is FQNEAQ (reference sequence). V shed 5 bases and J 2 bases; nucleotides not matched to a gene: 11. CDR3 length: 18 residues. CDR3 loop: CASSHSTTSGGNTDTQYF. The CDR3 DNA sequence: TGTGCCAGCAGCCACAGCACAACTAGCGGGGGGAACACAGATACGCAGTATTTT.

This clone came up once. The rearrangement joins TRBV7-8 to TRBJ1-5, with D unresolved. Between the trimmed V and J ends, which lost 8 bases and 7 bases, there was a span of 18 bases. This CDR3 region has 14 residues. Germline CDR1 and CDR2: SGHVS and FQNEAQ. The CDR3 DNA sequence: TGTGCCAGCGGTCGTGTGCGGTCCAACCAGCCCCAGCATTTT. Translating it yields CASGRVRSNQPQHF.

This rearrangement joins TRBV11-3 to TRBJ2-1; no clear D. The length of the CDR3 is 12 residues. In germline, CDR1 is SGHNT, CDR2 YENEEA. The germline V and J ends were trimmed by 6 bases and 6 bases, with 9 bases remaining between them. CDR3 sequence: CASSDSRNEQFF. The CDR3 DNA sequence: TGTGCCAGCAGTGATAGTCGCAATGAGCAGTTCTTC.

This sequence joins TRBV24-1 and TRBJ2-5, with 7 bases lining up with TRBD1. CDR3 length: 14 amino acids. The trim removed 4 bases at V and 5 bases at J, leaving 6 bases unmatched. CDR1 and CDR2 (germline): KGHDR, SFDVKD. CDR3 in DNA: TGTGCCACCAGTGACCGGGACAGTTTGGAGACCCAGTACTTC. Its protein is CATSDRDSLETQYF.

The V and J genes are TRBV3-1 (or the pseudogene TRBV3-2) and TRBJ1-2, with 7 bases that match TRBD1. J lost 0 bases, V lost 1 base, and 11 bases had no gene match. Germline V CDR1 and CDR2: LGHDT, YNNKEL (reference sequence). The CDR3 is 18 amino acids. In DNA, the CDR3 is TGTGCCAGCAGCCAAGGTTCCGACAGGGTGAGTCCTAACTATGGCTACACCTTC. Translated: CASSQGSDRVSPNYGYTF.

This chain joins TRBV13 and TRBJ1-4; the D gene is possibly TRBD1 (6 bases). This CDR3 spans 15 amino acids. Germline CDR1 and CDR2: PRHDT and FYEKMQ (reference sequence). The germline V and J ends were trimmed by 0 bases and 5 bases, with 10 bases remaining between them. CDR3 sequence (DNA): TGTGCCAGCAGCTTAGGGCTACAGGGAAATGAAAAACTGTTTTTT. This sequence encodes CASSLGLQGNEKLFF.

The chain links TRBV19 to TRBJ2-7, with D uncertain. This CDR3 comprises 14 residues. Deletions cut 0 bases from V and 2 bases from J, with 8 bases between. CDR1 is LNHDA and CDR2 is SQIVND in the germline V gene (reference sequence). The CDR3 sequence: CASSIDALAYEQYF. The CDR3 region has the DNA TGTGCCAGTAGTATAGACGCACTTGCCTACGAGCAGTACTTC.